The clone carrying this T cell receptor (beta chain) was seen only a few times. Trimming pared 0 bases from V and 1 base from J, leaving 9 bases between. Germline V gene sequence: CDR1 MNHEY, CDR2 SVGAGI. The CDR3 runs to 15 residues. This sample was taken from a study of blood T cell repertoires in COVID-19. The overall study: Samples taken during acute and convalescent COVID-19 were collected in the United States, Italy and Spain. In each case, the material was cDNA or gDNA derived from T cells, B-cell-depleted T cells, or PBMCs.

Everyone who took part was 18 to 89 years old, and they came from 20 to 25 US areas. How the authors handled the data: Amplification of reference gene primers provided the estimated nucleated cell counts. Assay used: immunoSEQ multiplex PCR; TCRdb lists only in-frame clones, some missing. V and J calls and clone size come straight from that table; D and trimming were deduced from the DNA. The table lists about 220,000 clones, 88% of them singletons. The chain carries TRBV6-5 and TRBJ1-1; D uncertain. This TCR was recovered from a young woman who had recovered from COVID-19. Sequencing was carried out using PBMCs or T cells enriched from blood (not recorded which). This CDR3 is CASSYSRSGNTEAFF. CDR3 coding DNA: TGTGCCAGCAGTTACTCAAGGAGTGGGAACACTGAAGCTTTCTTT.